These 13 T cell receptor beta chains came from one sample sequenced in a study of T cell changes during pregnancy in multiple sclerosis. This table comes from immunoSEQ multiplex PCR, and its TCRdb copy is limited to in-frame clones, with some not included. The table records 85,000 to 100,000 clones, 91% of them present only once. The source was peripheral blood, collected before pregnancy. These receptors all stem from a female donor with multiple sclerosis, enrolled in a pregnancy study.

The chain combines TRBV9 with TRBJ2-1; 7 positions agree with TRBD2. The J segment lost 6 bases and the V segment lost 0 bases, leaving 0 bases of the junction unmatched. Germline V gene sequence: CDR1 SGDLS, CDR2 YYNGEE. The CDR3 spans 13 residues. Written as DNA, the CDR3 is TGTGCCAGCAGCGTAGGGGGGGGCAATGAGCAGTTCTTC. Its protein is CASSVGGGNEQFF.

The V call is TRBV6-1, the J call TRBJ1-1; D ambiguous. The germline CDR1 and CDR2 sequences are MNHNS and SASEGT. Trimming removed 4 bases from V and 2 bases from J, with 8 bases in between. The CDR3 spans 13 residues. CDR3 DNA: TGTGCCAGCAGTGGAGAGGTTAACACTGAAGCTTTCTTT. It codes for CASSGEVNTEAFF.

The J gene is TRBJ2-7, the V gene TRBV2; a weak D match, TRBD1 (5 bases). Germline V gene data show CDR1 as SNHLY and CDR2 as FYNNEI. Deletions cut 2 bases from V and 4 bases from J, with 15 bases between. The CDR3 runs 15 residues. This CDR3 reads CASSESSGYRYEQYF. The CDR3 region has the DNA TGTGCCAGCAGTGAAAGTTCAGGGTACCGATACGAGCAGTACTTC.

The rearrangement links TRBV9 to TRBJ2-1, with 9 positions matching TRBD2. V lost 3 bases and J lost 7; bases outside the gene matches: 8. This CDR3 comprises 15 residues. Germline V gives CDR1 SGDLS, CDR2 YYNGEE. Here the CDR3 DNA reads TGTGCCAGCAGCGCACCCGGGACTAGCTTGAATGAGCAGTTCTTC. Amino acids: CASSAPGTSLNEQFF.

The CDR3 sequence: CASSISGTGGEKLFF. The CDR3 DNA follows: TGTGCCAGCAGTATCTCCGGGACAGGGGGTGAAAAACTGTTTTTT. This rearrangement joins TRBV28 to TRBJ1-4; 11 bases are a match to TRBD1. The CDR3 contains 15 residues. V was pared by 5 bases and J by 7 bases, with 6 bases of the junction left unmatched. Looked up from germline, CDR1 is MDHEN and CDR2 is SYDVKM.

The chain uses TRBV2 and TRBJ2-2; D possibly corresponds to TRBD2 (6 bases). Trimming cost V 2 bases and J 3 bases, with 7 bases left between them. The CDR3 is made up of 14 amino acids. Germline-derived CDR1 and CDR2 are SNHLY and FYNNEI. The CDR3 region is CASSERGDTGELFF. Written as DNA, the CDR3 is TGTGCCAGCAGTGAACGCGGGGACACCGGGGAGCTGTTTTTT. Filled out from reference TRBV2 and TRBJ2-2, the complete variable domain reads EPEVTQTPSHQVTQMGQEVILRCVPISNHLYFYWYRQILGQKVEFLVSFYNNEISEKSEIFDDQFSVERPDGSNFTLKIRSTKLEDSAMYFCASSERGDTGELFFGEGSRLTVL.

The chain has TRBV19 and TRBJ2-1, with TRBD2 matching 13 bases. The ends lost 5 bases at V and 7 bases at J; junction bases unmatched: 8. This CDR3 has 16 residues. Germline-derived CDR1 and CDR2 are LNHDA and SQIVND (reference sequence). DNA of the CDR3: TGTGCCAGTAGTTTTCAACTAGCGGGAGGGCGTAATGAGCAGTTCTTC. It encodes CASSFQLAGGRNEQFF.

The J gene is TRBJ1-4, the V gene TRBV6-5; D perhaps matches TRBD1 (5 bases). Per the germline V gene, CDR1 is MNHEY and CDR2 is SVGAGI. V dropped 0 bases and J dropped 8 bases, with 7 bases sitting between them. This CDR3 spans 13 amino acids. CDR3 loop: CASSYSGQEKLFF. Here the CDR3 DNA reads TGTGCCAGCAGTTACTCGGGGCAGGAAAAACTGTTTTTT.

The genes are TRBV9 and TRBJ1-4, with D tentatively TRBD1 (6 bases). This CDR3 has 14 residues. The germline V and J ends were trimmed by 10 bases and 6 bases, with 19 bases remaining between them. Germline loops: CDR1 SGDLS, CDR2 YYNGEE. The CDR3 sequence: CAGITGQTDEKLFF. The CDR3 region has the DNA TGTGCCGGGATAACAGGACAGACAGATGAAAAACTGTTTTTT.

This chain joins TRBV9 and TRBJ1-4; 7 bases line up with TRBD1. CDR3 length: 14 amino acids. With 2 bases clipped from V and 5 bases from J, the junction kept 3 bases outside the gene matches. Germline V gene data show CDR1 as SGDLS and CDR2 as YYNGEE. The CDR3 sequence is CASSVSGQNEKLFF. The CDR3 nucleotides read TGTGCCAGCAGCGTGTCGGGACAGAATGAAAAACTGTTTTTT. Full variable domain (rest looked up from reference TRBV9 and TRBJ1-4): DSGVTQTPKHLITATGQRVTLRCSPRSGDLSVYWYQQSLDQGLQFLIQYYNGEERAKGNILERFSAQQFPDLHSELNLSSLELGDSALYFCASSVSGQNEKLFFGSGTQLSVL.

In this sample, this clone turned up a few times. Here the CDR3 reads CATGGRPLHGYTF. For the CDR3, the DNA is TGTGCCACTGGGGGCAGGCCCCTTCATGGCTACACCTTC. The V and J genes are TRBV2 and TRBJ1-2, with D tentatively TRBD1 (6 bases). Germline V CDR1 and CDR2: SNHLY, FYNNEI. Trimming cost V 10 bases and J 6 bases, with 18 bases left between them. The CDR3 extends over 13 amino acids.

Only one count was recorded for this clone. CDR3: CASSQVAGQGRGQETQYF. The CDR3 nucleotides are TGTGCCAGCAGCCAAGTTGCAGGGCAAGGGAGGGGACAAGAGACCCAGTACTTC. The rearrangement links TRBV4-2 to TRBJ2-5; 7 bases fit TRBD2. V was clipped by 1 base and J by 2 bases; unmatched bases: 13. The CDR3 totals 18 residues. CDR1 and CDR2 (germline): LGHNA, YNFKEQ.

The rearrangement joins TRBV7-9 to TRBJ2-1; D is unresolved. CDR3 length: 14 residues. V shed 5 bases and J shed 0 bases, with 8 bases lying between them. Germline CDR1 is SEHNR and CDR2 is FQNEAQ (reference sequence). CDR3 loop: CASSPSYSYNEQFF. For the CDR3, the DNA is TGTGCCAGCAGCCCTTCCTACTCCTACAATGAGCAGTTCTTC.